This TCR beta chain was retrieved from a study of T cell responses to AZD1222 COVID-19 vaccine. Study-wide points: Unmutated regions of variants are reportedly targeted by nearly half of spike-specific TCRs.

Sequenced by immunoSEQ multiplex PCR; TCRdb stores in-frame clones only, minus some. The sample carries roughly 150,000 clones, approximately 92% recorded once. Of note for this clone: Antigen specificity is unknown.

The V gene lost 5 bases and the J gene lost 5 bases, with 12 bases spanning the gap. Germline CDR1 MDHEN, CDR2 SYDVKM. This CDR3 contains 13 residues. Sequences were derived from peripheral blood, sampled 28 days after the second AZD1222 dose. The chain combines TRBV28 with TRBJ1-2; D possibly corresponds to TRBD1 (5 bases). The receptor's source is an adult who received the AZD1222 COVID-19 vaccine. The CDR3 reads CASSPGGYYGYTF. As DNA, the CDR3 is TGTGCCAGCAGTCCGGGGGGTTATTATGGCTACACCTTC.